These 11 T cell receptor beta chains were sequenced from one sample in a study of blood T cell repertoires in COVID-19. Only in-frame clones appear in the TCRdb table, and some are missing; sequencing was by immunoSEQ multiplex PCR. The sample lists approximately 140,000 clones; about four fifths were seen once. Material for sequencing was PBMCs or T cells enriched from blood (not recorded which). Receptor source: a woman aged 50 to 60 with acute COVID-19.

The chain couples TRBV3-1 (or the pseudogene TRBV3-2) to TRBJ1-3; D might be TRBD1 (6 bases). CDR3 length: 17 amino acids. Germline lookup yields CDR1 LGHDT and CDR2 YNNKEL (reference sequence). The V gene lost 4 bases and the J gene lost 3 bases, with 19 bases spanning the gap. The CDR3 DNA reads TGTGCCAGCAGCCGGAACCCTGCAGGGGCTGGTGGAAACACCATATATTTT. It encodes CASSRNPAGAGGNTIYF.

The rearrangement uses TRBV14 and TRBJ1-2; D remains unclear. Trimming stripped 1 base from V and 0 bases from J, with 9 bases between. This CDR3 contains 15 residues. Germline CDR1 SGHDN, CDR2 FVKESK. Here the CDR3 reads CASSQAPGTNYGYTF. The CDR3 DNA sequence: TGTGCCAGCAGCCAAGCCCCGGGGACTAACTATGGCTACACCTTC.

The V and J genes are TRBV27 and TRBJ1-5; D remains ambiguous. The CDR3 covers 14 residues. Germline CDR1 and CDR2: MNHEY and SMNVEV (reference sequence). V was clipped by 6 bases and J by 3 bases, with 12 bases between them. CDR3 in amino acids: CASRPGLYNQPQHF. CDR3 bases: TGTGCCAGCAGGCCGGGTCTTTACAATCAGCCCCAGCATTTT.

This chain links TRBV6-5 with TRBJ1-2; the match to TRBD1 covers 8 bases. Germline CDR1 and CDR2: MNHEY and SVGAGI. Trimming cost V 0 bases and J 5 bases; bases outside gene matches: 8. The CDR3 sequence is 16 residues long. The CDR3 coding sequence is TGTGCCAGCAGTTACTCTCCCGGGCAGGGGGCTTATGGCTACACCTTC. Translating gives CASSYSPGQGAYGYTF.

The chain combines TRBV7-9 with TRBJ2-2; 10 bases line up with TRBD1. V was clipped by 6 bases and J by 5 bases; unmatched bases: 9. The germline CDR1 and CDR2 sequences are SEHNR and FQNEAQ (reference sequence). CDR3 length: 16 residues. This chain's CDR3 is CASRSPGTGETGELFF. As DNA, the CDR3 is TGTGCCAGCAGGTCCCCCGGGACAGGGGAGACCGGGGAGCTGTTTTTT.

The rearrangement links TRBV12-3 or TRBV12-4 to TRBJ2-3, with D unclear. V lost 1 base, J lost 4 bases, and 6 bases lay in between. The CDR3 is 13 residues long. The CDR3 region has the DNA TGTGCCAGCAGTTTAGGTCCCGCAGATACGCAGTATTTT. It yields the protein CASSLGPADTQYF.

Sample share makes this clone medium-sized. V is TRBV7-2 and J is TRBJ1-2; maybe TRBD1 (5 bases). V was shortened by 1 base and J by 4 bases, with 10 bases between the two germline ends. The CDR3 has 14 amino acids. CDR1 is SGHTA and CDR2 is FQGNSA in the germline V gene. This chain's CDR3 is CASSLGQTAYGYTF. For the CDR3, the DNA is TGTGCCAGCAGCTTAGGACAGACCGCCTATGGCTACACCTTC. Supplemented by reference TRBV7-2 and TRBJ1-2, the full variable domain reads GAGVSQSPSNKVTEKGKDVELRCDPISGHTALYWYRQSLGQGLEFLIYFQGNSAPDKSGLPSDRFSAERTGGSVSTLTIQRTQQEDSAVYLCASSLGQTAYGYTFGSGTRLTVV.

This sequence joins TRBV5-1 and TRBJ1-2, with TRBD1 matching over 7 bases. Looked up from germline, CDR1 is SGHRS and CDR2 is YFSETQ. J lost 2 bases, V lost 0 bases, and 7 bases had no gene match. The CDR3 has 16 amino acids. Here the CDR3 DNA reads TGCGCCAGCAGCTTGGACGATGGCAGGGGGAACTATGGCTACACCTTC. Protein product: CASSLDDGRGNYGYTF.

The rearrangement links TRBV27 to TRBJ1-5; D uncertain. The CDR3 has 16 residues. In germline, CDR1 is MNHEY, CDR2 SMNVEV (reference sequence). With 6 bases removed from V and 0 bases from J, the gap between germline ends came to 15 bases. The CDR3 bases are TGTGCCAGCAGACTTAAGTCGGGTTTTAGCAATCAGCCCCAGCATTTT. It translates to CASRLKSGFSNQPQHF.

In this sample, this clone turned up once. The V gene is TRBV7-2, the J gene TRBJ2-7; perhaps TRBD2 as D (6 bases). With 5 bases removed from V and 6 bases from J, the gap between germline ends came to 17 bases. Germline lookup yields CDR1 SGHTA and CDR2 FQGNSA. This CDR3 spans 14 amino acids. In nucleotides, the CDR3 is TGTGCCAGCAGCCGGGGGACTGAAAACGGCGAGCAGTACTTC. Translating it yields CASSRGTENGEQYF.

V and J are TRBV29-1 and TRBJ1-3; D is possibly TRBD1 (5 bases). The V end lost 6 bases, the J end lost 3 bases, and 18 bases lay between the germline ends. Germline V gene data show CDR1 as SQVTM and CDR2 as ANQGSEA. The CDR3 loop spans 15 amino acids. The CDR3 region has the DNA TGCAGCGTCGCAGAATCCCCAAGGGGTGGAAACACCATATATTTT. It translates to CSVAESPRGGNTIYF. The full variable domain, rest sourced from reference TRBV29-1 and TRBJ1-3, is SAVISQKPSRDICQRGTSLTIQCQVDSQVTMMFWYRQQPGQSLTLIATANQGSEATYESGFVIDKFPISRPNLTFSTLTVSNMSPEDSSIYLCSVAESPRGGNTIYFGEGSWLTVV.